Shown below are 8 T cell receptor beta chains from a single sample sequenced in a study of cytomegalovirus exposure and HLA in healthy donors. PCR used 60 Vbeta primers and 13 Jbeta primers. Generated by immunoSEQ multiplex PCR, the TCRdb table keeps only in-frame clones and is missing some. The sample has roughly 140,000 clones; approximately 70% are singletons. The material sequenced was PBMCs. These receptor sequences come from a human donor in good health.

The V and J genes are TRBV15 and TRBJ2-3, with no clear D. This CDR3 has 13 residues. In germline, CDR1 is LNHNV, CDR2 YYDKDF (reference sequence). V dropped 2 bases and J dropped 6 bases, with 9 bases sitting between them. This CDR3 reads CATSRPPGDTQYF. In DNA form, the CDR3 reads TGTGCCACCAGCAGACCGCCCGGGGATACGCAGTATTTT.

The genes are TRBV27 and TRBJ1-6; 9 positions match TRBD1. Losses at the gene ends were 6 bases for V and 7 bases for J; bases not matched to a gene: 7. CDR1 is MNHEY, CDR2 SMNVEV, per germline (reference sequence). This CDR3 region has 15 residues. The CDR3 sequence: CASRPRDRDNSPLHF. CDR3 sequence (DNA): TGTGCCAGCAGACCCCGGGACAGGGACAATTCACCCCTCCACTTT.

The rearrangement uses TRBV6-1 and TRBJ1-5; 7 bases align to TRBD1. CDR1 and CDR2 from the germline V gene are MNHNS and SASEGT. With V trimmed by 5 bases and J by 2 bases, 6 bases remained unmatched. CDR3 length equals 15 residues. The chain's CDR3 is CASSRDRVGNQPQHF. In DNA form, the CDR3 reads TGTGCCAGCAGTCGCGACAGGGTCGGCAATCAGCCCCAGCATTTT.

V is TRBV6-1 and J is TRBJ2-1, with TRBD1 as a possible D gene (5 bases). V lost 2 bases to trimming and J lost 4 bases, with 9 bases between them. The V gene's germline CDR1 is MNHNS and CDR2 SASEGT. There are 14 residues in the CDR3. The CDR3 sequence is CASSEKGQYNEQFF. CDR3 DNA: TGTGCCAGCAGTGAAAAGGGGCAATACAATGAGCAGTTCTTC.

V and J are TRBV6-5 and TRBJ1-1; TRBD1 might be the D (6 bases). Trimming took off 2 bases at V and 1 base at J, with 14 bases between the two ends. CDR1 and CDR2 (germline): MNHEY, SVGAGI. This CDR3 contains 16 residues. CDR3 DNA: TGTGCCAGCAGTTACGGCGGGGGGCGCGGGAACACTGAAGCTTTCTTT. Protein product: CASSYGGGRGNTEAFF.

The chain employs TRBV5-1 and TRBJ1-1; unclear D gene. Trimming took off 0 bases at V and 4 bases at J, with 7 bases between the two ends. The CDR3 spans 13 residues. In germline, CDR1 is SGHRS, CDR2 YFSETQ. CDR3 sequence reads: CASSLVGPTEAFF. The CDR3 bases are TGCGCCAGCAGCTTGGTGGGCCCCACTGAAGCTTTCTTT.

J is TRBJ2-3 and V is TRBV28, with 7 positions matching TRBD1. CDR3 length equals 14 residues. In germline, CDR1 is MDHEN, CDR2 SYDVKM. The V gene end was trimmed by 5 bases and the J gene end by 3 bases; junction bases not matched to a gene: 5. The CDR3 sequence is CASSTDRSTDTQYF. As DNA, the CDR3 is TGTGCCAGCAGTACGGACAGGTCTACAGATACGCAGTATTTT. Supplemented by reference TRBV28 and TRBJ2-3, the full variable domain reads DVKVTQSSRYLVKRTGEKVFLECVQDMDHENMFWYRQDPGLGLRLIYFSYDVKMKEKGDIPEGYSVSREKKERFSLILESASTNQTSMYLCASSTDRSTDTQYFGPGTRLTVL.

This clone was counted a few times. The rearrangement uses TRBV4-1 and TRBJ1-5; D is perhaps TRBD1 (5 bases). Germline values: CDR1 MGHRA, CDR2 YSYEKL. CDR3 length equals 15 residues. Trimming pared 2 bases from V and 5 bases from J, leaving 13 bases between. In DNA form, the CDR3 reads TGCGCCAGCAGCCAACACACGTCGGGGGATCAGCCCCAGCATTTT. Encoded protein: CASSQHTSGDQPQHF.